This T cell receptor (beta chain) comes out of a study of cytomegalovirus exposure and HLA in healthy donors (dated by TCRdb to about 2017). Background on the whole study: According to a later analysis, the 120 or so validation repertoires were produced on the same platform as the 666 repertoires of the first cohort. The study was designed to test whether signatures of past pathogen exposure could be identified by cataloging public T cell receptors. To predict cytomegalovirus infection status, the study combined high-throughput TCR immunosequencing, statistical association of individual TCRs with disease status, and machine learning. Besides the first cohort of roughly 700 subjects, a separate validation cohort made up of 120 different subjects was used. General findings and caveats noted by the study authors: While some public TCRs were present in many individuals, most TCR sequences turned up only very rarely across donors. In the study, around 150 TCR beta chains were listed as associated with cytomegalovirus. Subsequent analysis determined that TCRs grouped into clusters in the first cohort also showed a tendency toward co-occurrence across the roughly 120 validation repertoires, and roughly 95% of cluster scores exceeded 0. Cytomegalovirus status was reported to be diagnosed by the classifier with high specificity and sensitivity in both the original and validation cohorts. It was suggested by the authors that the approach could potentially be generalized to other disease states and immunological phenotypes. All 120 or so repertoires were used to score co-occurrence in the validation cohort in a later analysis, because that analysis had no HLA typing for the cohort. A few of the identified cytomegalovirus-associated TCR beta chains were confirmed in vitro to be specific for cytomegalovirus antigens.

This clone was observed a handful of times. The specificity of this receptor is unknown. No base quality information exists; no much larger clone differs at one position. The germline V gene sets CDR1 to SNHLY and CDR2 to FYNNEI. Deletion took 6 bases off V and 1 base off J, with a span of 9 bases between the germline ends. From the cysteine up to the phenylalanine, the CDR3 has a length of 14 residues. This entry keeps only the CDR3 DNA: 42 bases, framed from base 1. The donors belonged to the validation cohort of approximately 130 subjects, which was separate from the approximately 680-subject first cohort. Libraries were constructed by the immunoSEQ multiplex PCR assay. Per the original workflow: A statistical classification framework was built to diagnose cytomegalovirus status from the catalog of TCR beta chain sequences. TCRdb provides this immuneACCESS table in a form limited to in-frame rearrangements. Some clones are lacking; in checked studies, under half of them reflect an unresolved V gene, and why the rest are absent is not known. V and J calls and clone size are copied from that table; D and trimming were computed from the DNA. The sample records some 200,000 clones, approximately 83% of which are singletons. The ten largest clones capture 2.8% of the sample.

Recombination connected TRBV2 to TRBJ2-2; TRBD1 could be the D gene, as 5 bases match. The material sequenced was PBMCs. The sequence derives from a woman in her late teens or twenties in good health and CMV-seropositive. The CDR3 corresponds to CASRWTQNTGELFF. In nucleotides, the sequence is TGTGCCAGCAGGTGGACACAGAACACCGGGGAGCTGTTTTTT. Beyond the CDR3, the reference TRBV2 and TRBJ2-2 genes provide the residues; the full variable domain reads: EPEVTQTPSHQVTQMGQEVILRCVPISNHLYFYWYRQILGQKVEFLVSFYNNEISEKSEIFDDQFSVERPDGSNFTLKIRSTKLEDSAMYFCASRWTQNTGELFFGEGSRLTVL.